The 27 T cell receptor beta chains listed next were all sequenced from one sample in a study of blood T cells in healthy people across ages. Together with a sample-barcoded 5' primer, a J-beta primer mix was included in a second PCR lasting about 6 to 11 cycles. From the 5' RACE reads, TCRdb called clonotypes with MiXCR, one entry per CDR3 protein. The data show 730,000 or so distinct CDR3 sequences, roughly 41% seen once. The sample was blood. The receptors here all came from a man at least 80 years old in good health.

In this sample, this clonotype turned up a few times. This chain links TRBV20-1 with TRBJ2-1, with D possibly matching TRBD2 (6 bases). CDR3 length equals 12 residues. CDR1 is DFQATT, CDR2 SNEGSKA, per germline (reference sequence). The V gene lost 3 bases and the J gene lost 3 bases, with 6 bases spanning the gap. CDR3 residues: CSASGSYNEQFF. The CDR3 coding sequence is TGCAGTGCTAGCGGGAGCTACAATGAGCAGTTCTTC.

In this sample, this clonotype turned up many times. The chain combines TRBV25-1 with TRBJ1-4, with D possibly being TRBD1 (5 bases). Germline assignment: CDR1 MGHDK and CDR2 SYGVNS. This CDR3 is 16 amino acids long. The germline V and J ends were trimmed by 5 bases and 4 bases, with 17 bases remaining between them. The CDR3 sequence is CASSFTQGVGNEKLFF. The CDR3 DNA sequence: TGTGCCAGCAGTTTCACTCAGGGAGTCGGTAATGAAAAACTGTTTTTT.

This clonotype was seen a handful of times. V usage is TRBV7-2 and J usage is TRBJ2-3, with a tentative D call TRBD2 (6 bases). Germline V CDR1 and CDR2: SGHTA, FQGNSA. There are 16 residues in the CDR3. V dropped 4 bases and J dropped 2 bases, with 16 bases sitting between them. CDR3: CASSYHGTSNTDTQYF. The DNA of the CDR3 is TGTGCCAGCAGCTATCATGGTACTAGCAACACAGATACGCAGTATTTT.

This sequence joins TRBV4-2 and TRBJ2-5; a possible D gene is TRBD2 (6 bases). Per the germline V gene, CDR1 is LGHNA and CDR2 is YNFKEQ. The CDR3 totals 19 residues. Trimming removed 4 bases at V and 0 bases at J, with 24 bases between. As DNA, the CDR3 is TGTGCCAGCAGCCGCCCCGGGACTCCCGGCCCACAGAACCAAGAGACCCAGTACTTC. The encoded protein is CASSRPGTPGPQNQETQYF.

V is TRBV7-8 and J is TRBJ2-5; D remains ambiguous. The closer fit of TRBJ2-7 to the DNA end suggests the J call may be wrong. Looked up from germline, CDR1 is SGHVS and CDR2 is FQNEAQ. The CDR3 is 12 amino acids. CDR3 coding DNA: TGTGCCAGCAGCCCCCATTCGGACGAGCAGTACTTC. Its protein product is CASSPHSDEQYF.

Concerning this clonotype: A much larger clone differs from this one at a single base, so this may be a read error. V and J are TRBV7-3 and TRBJ2-1; 8 bases agree with TRBD2. This CDR3 is 14 amino acids long. Germline V gives CDR1 SGHTA, CDR2 FQGTGA. V trimming: 4 bases; J trimming: 9 bases; junction bases outside the gene matches: 8. The DNA of the CDR3 is TGTGCCAGCAGCTGTATTACGGGAGGGAGTGAGCAGTTCTTC. The encoded protein is CASSCITGGSEQFF.

Worth noting for this clonotype: At one end, the junction sequence differs from germline, possibly due to a read error. The gene calls are TRBV3-1 and TRBJ2-3, with D uncertain. The germline V gene encodes CDR1 LGHDT and CDR2 YNNKEL (reference sequence). This CDR3 has 16 amino acids. CDR3 nucleotides: TGTGCCAACAGCCATTACTCCCCGGCTAGGGCAGATACGCAGTATTTT. The encoded protein is CANSHYSPARADTQYF.

V gene TRBV4-2 combines with J gene TRBJ1-1, with 7 bases that match TRBD1. Per the germline V gene, CDR1 is LGHNA and CDR2 is YNFKEQ. The CDR3 consists of 14 residues. The V and J ends lost 3 bases and 7 bases, in that order; junction bases with no gene match: 8. CDR3 in DNA: TGTGCCAGCAGCCATCCGACAGGGAGGGTTGAAGCTTTCTTT. Protein product: CASSHPTGRVEAFF.

J is TRBJ2-4 and V is TRBV5-6, with 8 bases aligning to TRBD2. TRBJ2-7 explains the end of the DNA better; the J call may be wrong. The CDR3 length is 15 residues. Germline CDR1 SGHDT, CDR2 YYEEEE. This CDR3 reads CASSLGGLGIYEQYF. The CDR3 region has the DNA TGTGCCAGCAGCTTGGGGGGACTAGGCATTTACGAGCAGTACTTC.

The sample holds a few counts of this clonotype. The chain carries TRBV18 and TRBJ2-5; TRBD2 agrees at 9 bases. With 3 bases clipped from V and 2 bases from J, the junction kept 1 base outside the gene matches. Germline CDR1 KGHSH, CDR2 LQKENI. CDR3 length: 14 amino acids. CDR3 amino acids: CASSPAGGQETQYF. The CDR3, as DNA: TGTGCCAGCTCACCGGCGGGGGGGCAAGAGACCCAGTACTTC.

This clonotype was seen a handful of times. The chain couples TRBV5-5 to TRBJ1-2; unclear D gene. This CDR3 contains 15 residues. CDR1 and CDR2 from the germline V gene are SGHKS and YYEKEE (reference sequence). The germline V and J ends were trimmed by 2 bases and 6 bases, with 17 bases remaining between them. The CDR3 spells CASSFVRQASHGYTF. The CDR3 DNA reads as TGTGCCAGCAGCTTCGTGAGGCAGGCGTCCCATGGCTACACCTTC. The full variable domain, its missing parts supplied by reference TRBV5-5 and TRBJ1-2, is DAGVTQSPTHLIKTRGQQVTLRCSPISGHKSVSWYQQVLGQGPQFIFQYYEKEERGRGNFPDRFSARQFPNYSSELNVNALLLGDSALYLCASSFVRQASHGYTFGSGTRLTVV.

This clonotype was seen once. The chain joins TRBV7-9 to TRBJ2-3; D is undetermined. The germline V and J ends were trimmed by 1 base and 2 bases, with 10 bases remaining between them. The CDR3 spans 15 residues. Germline CDR1 reads SEHNR; CDR2 reads FQNEAQ (reference sequence). The CDR3 protein is CASSLGPENTDTQYF. The CDR3 DNA sequence: TGTGCCAGCAGCTTAGGACCCGAAAACACAGATACGCAGTATTTT.

The DNA of the CDR3 is TGTGCCAGCAGCCTGAGCGGGACAGCCAAAAATGAAAAACTGTTTTTT. Its translation is CASSLSGTAKNEKLFF. The chain recombines TRBV3-1 with TRBJ1-4, with TRBD1 matching 7 bases. Germline assignment: CDR1 LGHDT and CDR2 YNNKEL (reference sequence). V gave up 4 bases and J gave up 5 bases; unmatched junction bases: 10. The CDR3 runs 16 residues.

The genes are TRBV7-2 and TRBJ2-1; 8 positions agree with TRBD1. This CDR3 is 16 amino acids long. The germline V gene has CDR1 SGHTA and CDR2 FQGNSA. The V segment lost 1 base and the J segment 8 bases; nucleotides outside the gene matches: 10. CDR3 residues: CASSLGGRGRVDEQFF. The DNA of the CDR3 is TGTGCCAGCAGCTTAGGTGGCAGGGGGCGCGTTGATGAGCAGTTCTTC.

V gene TRBV5-1 combines with J gene TRBJ1-4; 7 bases map to TRBD1. V gave up 4 bases and J gave up 6 bases; unmatched junction bases: 9. This CDR3 has 15 residues. Per germline, CDR1 SGHRS and CDR2 YFSETQ. The CDR3 sequence: CASSDDGTVHEKLFF. The CDR3 region has the DNA TGCGCCAGCAGCGACGACGGGACAGTACATGAAAAACTGTTTTTT. Filled out from reference TRBV5-1 and TRBJ1-4, the complete variable domain reads KAGVTQTPRYLIKTRGQQVTLSCSPISGHRSVSWYQQTPGQGLQFLFEYFSETQRNKGNFPGRFSGRQFSNSRSEMNVSTLELGDSALYLCASSDDGTVHEKLFFGSGTQLSVL.

This clonotype appeared a single time. V gene TRBV4-1 combines with J gene TRBJ2-7, with D perhaps TRBD1 (7 bases). This CDR3 region has 16 residues. CDR1 is MGHRA, CDR2 YSYEKL, per germline. Trimming cost V 0 bases and J 0 bases, with 12 bases left between them. For the CDR3, the DNA is TGCGCCAGCAGCCAAGATAACAGGGGAGGCTCCTACGAGCAGTACTTC. This codes for CASSQDNRGGSYEQYF.

The genes are TRBV7-9 and TRBJ2-7; possible D gene TRBD2, 6 bases. Germline V CDR1 and CDR2: SEHNR, FQNEAQ (reference sequence). This CDR3 spans 14 amino acids. Trimming cost V 5 bases and J 6 bases, with 17 bases left between them. The CDR3 DNA follows: TGTGCCAGCAGCGGGGTAGTGGAGGGAGGCGAGCAGTACTTC. Its protein product is CASSGVVEGGEQYF.

The V and J genes are TRBV4-2 and TRBJ1-2, with 7 positions matching TRBD1. Per germline, CDR1 LGHNA and CDR2 YNFKEQ. The length of the CDR3 is 16 residues. The ends lost 1 base at V and 8 bases at J; junction bases unmatched: 13. The CDR3 DNA reads TGTGCCAGCAGCCAAGGTTCAACAGGGGCAATCGGCGGCTACACCTTC. It codes for CASSQGSTGAIGGYTF.

This clonotype was counted a few times. This chain links TRBV4-1 with TRBJ1-2; D is ambiguous. The CDR3 consists of 17 residues. Germline CDR1 is MGHRA and CDR2 is YSYEKL. Trimming left V 5 bases short and J 4 bases short, with 23 bases between. The CDR3 loop reads CASSSLNPVQTPYGYTF. The CDR3 DNA is TGCGCCAGCAGCTCTCTAAATCCCGTCCAGACCCCCTATGGCTACACCTTC.

This clonotype was counted between two and nine times. This clone may be a read error of a much larger clone one base away. This chain connects TRBV18 to TRBJ1-1; D is undetermined. Germline V CDR1 and CDR2: KGHSH, LQKENI. This CDR3 has 13 residues. The CDR3 here is CASSPREETEVFF. DNA of the CDR3: TGTGCCAGCTCACCGAGGGAAGAGACTGAAGTTTTCTTT.

There are a few counts of this clonotype. This sequence joins TRBV10-3 and TRBJ1-2; D is unresolved. From germline, CDR1 is ENHRY and CDR2 SYGVKD. Trimming cost V 2 bases and J 4 bases, with 11 bases left between them. This CDR3 is built from 14 residues. Here the CDR3 DNA reads TGTGCCATCAGTGAGACGGGAGTATTCTATGGCTACACCTTC. This encodes CAISETGVFYGYTF.

The rearrangement links TRBV5-1 to TRBJ2-5; 16 bases match TRBD2. J lost 5 bases, V lost 5 bases, and 9 bases had no gene match. Germline V gives CDR1 SGHRS, CDR2 YFSETQ. This CDR3 is built from 17 residues. The CDR3 protein is CASRATGLAGGPETQYF. The CDR3 DNA sequence: TGCGCCAGCAGAGCAACGGGACTAGCGGGGGGGCCGGAGACCCAGTACTTC.

The J gene is TRBJ2-7, the V gene TRBV4-1; 9 positions agree with TRBD2. CDR3 size: 15 residues. The V and J ends lost 0 bases and 12 bases, in that order; junction bases with no gene match: 12. The V gene's germline CDR1 is MGHRA and CDR2 YSYEKL. CDR3 sequence: CASSQDTAGGRALYF. The DNA for the CDR3 is TGCGCCAGCAGCCAAGATACAGCGGGGGGCCGAGCCTTGTACTTC.

This clonotype showed up just once. The chain has TRBV6-2 or TRBV6-3 and TRBJ2-3, with D possibly being TRBD2 (6 bases). This CDR3 region has 15 residues. CDR1 and CDR2 from the germline V gene are MNHEY and SVGEGT. V lost 6 bases to trimming and J lost 4 bases, with 17 bases between them. The CDR3 sequence is CASSPGTQRADTQYF. The CDR3 DNA reads TGTGCCAGCAGCCCCGGGACTCAAAGAGCAGATACGCAGTATTTT.

The rearrangement links TRBV12-3 or TRBV12-4 to TRBJ2-5; 9 positions match TRBD1. V lost 5 bases, J lost 4 bases, and 8 bases stayed unmatched. The CDR3 is 15 residues long. The CDR3 nucleotides read TGTGCCAGCAGTATGGGAACAGGGGGCGCAGAGACCCAGTACTTC. Protein: CASSMGTGGAETQYF.

This clonotype was detected ten times or more. The V gene is TRBV27, the J gene TRBJ2-3; 8 bases agree with TRBD1. The CDR3 length is 16 residues. CDR1 is MNHEY, CDR2 SMNVEV, per germline (reference sequence). After removal of 2 bases from V and 1 base from J, the junction contained 5 bases not matched to a gene. CDR3 sequence reads: CASSLIRTGRTDTQYF. In DNA form, the CDR3 reads TGTGCCAGCAGTTTAATCCGGACAGGGCGCACAGATACGCAGTATTTT.

The rearrangement joins TRBV14 to TRBJ1-2; TRBD1 aligns across 9 bases. Germline CDR1 reads SGHDN; CDR2 reads FVKESK. V was pared by 5 bases and J by 4 bases, with 5 bases of the junction left unmatched. CDR3 size: 14 residues. The CDR3 sequence is CASSDKQGAYGYTF. CDR3 nucleotide sequence: TGTGCCAGCAGCGATAAACAGGGGGCCTATGGCTACACCTTC.